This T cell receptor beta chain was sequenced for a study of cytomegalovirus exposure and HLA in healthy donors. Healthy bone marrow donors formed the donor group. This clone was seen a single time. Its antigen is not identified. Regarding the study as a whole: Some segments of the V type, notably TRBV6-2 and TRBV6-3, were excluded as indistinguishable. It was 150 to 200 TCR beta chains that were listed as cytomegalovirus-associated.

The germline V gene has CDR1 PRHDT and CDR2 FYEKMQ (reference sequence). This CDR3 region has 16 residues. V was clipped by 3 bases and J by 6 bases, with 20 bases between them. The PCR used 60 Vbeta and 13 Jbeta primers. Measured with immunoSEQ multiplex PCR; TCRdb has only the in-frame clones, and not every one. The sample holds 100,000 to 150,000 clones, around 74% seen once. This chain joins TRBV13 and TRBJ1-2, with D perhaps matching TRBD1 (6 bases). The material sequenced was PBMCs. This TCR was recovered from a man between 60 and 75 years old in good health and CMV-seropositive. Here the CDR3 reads CASSFPSSNRVHGYTF. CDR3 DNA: TGTGCCAGCAGCTTCCCCTCCTCGAACAGGGTCCATGGCTACACCTTC. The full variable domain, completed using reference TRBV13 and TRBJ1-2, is AAGVIQSPRHLIKEKRETATLKCYPIPRHDTVYWYQQGPGQDPQFLISFYEKMQSDKGSIPDRFSAQQFSDYHSELNMSSLELGDSALYFCASSFPSSNRVHGYTFGSGTRLTVV.